The entry below describes one T cell receptor (beta chain). What it recognizes is unknown. At one end, the junction sequence differs from germline, possibly due to a read error. These data are taken from a study of tumor and adjacent non-tumor tissue in lung cancer. In the study overall: Stage I to III disease affected roughly 10 men and 4 or 5 women aged about 31 to 85. Study-level points and caveats: Higher tumor TCR diversity was associated with shorter survival.

Germline CDR1 is LGHNA and CDR2 is YNFKEQ. The CDR3 runs 16 residues. RNA was extracted from bulk tissue without any cell sorting. More than 3 cm separated this lung sample from the edge of the tumor. A modified ARM-PCR protocol with three rounds of nested PCR amplified TCRbeta. TCRdb analysed the multiplex PCR reads with MiXCR anew, one entry per CDR3 protein. The sample consists of 50,000 to 60,000 distinct CDR3 sequences, 74% of them appearing once. Input material: distant non-tumor lung tissue. This sequence joins TRBV4-2 and TRBJ2-2; 9 nucleotides line up with TRBD2. This clonotype was sampled from a woman in her sixties or seventies with non-small cell lung cancer. The CDR3 bases are TGTGCCAGCAGCCAAGCGGCGCGGGAGGGCAGCGGGAAGCTGTTTTTT. Protein sequence: CASSQAAREGSGKLFF.